Listed below are T cell receptor beta chains from one sample, sequenced in a study of CD8 T cells in ankylosing spondylitis. TCRdb recomputed calls from the 5' RACE reads with MiXCR, one row per CDR3 protein. Of some 340,000 distinct CDR3 sequences in the sample, approximately 15% were seen once. What was sequenced was blood, either unsorted or a sorted T cell fraction (not recorded which). The source is a male donor with ankylosing spondylitis or in good health (not recorded which). Each CDR3 is given with its conserved first and last residue. Fields, in order: clone size, V gene, J gene, CDR3 protein. Clone size, where shown, is once, few, many, or a class for clones that have expanded.

few	TRBV20-1	TRBJ2-1	CSASWTSGYNEQFF
few	TRBV7-2	TRBJ1-2	CASSLSREIYGYTF
NA	TRBV5-1	TRBJ2-5	CASSSPPGQGYQETQYF
NA	TRBV12-3/TRBV12-4	TRBJ1-2	CASSLSQGDYGYTF
NA	TRBV5-1	TRBJ2-7	CASHREPGLPEQYF
NA	TRBV5-6	TRBJ2-1	CASSLAGAGSYNEQFF
few	TRBV5-6	TRBJ2-1	CASSWTGGEQFF
few	TRBV7-8	TRBJ2-2	CASSLGQEGGELFF
NA	TRBV20-1	TRBJ2-7	CSAPGQGALYEQYF
few	TRBV6-5	TRBJ2-7	CASSYATGDEQYF
few	TRBV29-1	TRBJ2-2	CSATTGGNTGELFF
few	TRBV12-3/TRBV12-4	TRBJ1-2	CASSPDRLTNYGYTF
NA	TRBV4-1	TRBJ1-1	CASSQQRTGGTRGTEAFF
NA	TRBV5-1	TRBJ1-1	CASSLLTGRTEAFF
many	TRBV4-2	TRBJ2-1	CASSQENGSDEQFF
NA	TRBV11-3	TRBJ2-7	CASSLDGRGPYSYEQYF
many	TRBV12-3/TRBV12-4	TRBJ1-2	CASSLDRGKHGYTF
few	TRBV20-1	TRBJ2-4	CSARLRTLGGVKNIQYF
few	TRBV12-3/TRBV12-4	TRBJ1-4	CASSFAGGRSEKLFF
NA	TRBV12-3/TRBV12-4	TRBJ2-1	CASSLRSGVYNEQFF
NA	TRBV10-1	TRBJ2-5	CASSDGGQETQYF
few	TRBV5-1	TRBJ2-7	CASSLGASSGIYEQYF
NA	TRBV6-2/TRBV6-3	TRBJ2-7	CASRTAFDGGEQYF
few	TRBV7-9	TRBJ1-4	CASSLNRGVPNEKLFF
few	TRBV7-9	TRBJ2-7	CASSSWTSTPSEQYF
NA	TRBV2	TRBJ2-5	CASSESVVPGETQYF
NA	TRBV6-6	TRBJ2-5	CASSYRAGETQYF
NA	TRBV5-1	TRBJ2-5	CASSSGTGAFQETQYF
NA	TRBV9	TRBJ2-7	CASSRSGGSGYEQYF
few	TRBV12-3/TRBV12-4	TRBJ2-3	CASSPSAGFTDTQYF
NA	TRBV12-3/TRBV12-4	TRBJ2-1	CASSDPGVQTSGGEQFF
NA	TRBV18	TRBJ1-2	CASSPSLWTGDVANYGYTF